One sample yielded the 30 T cell receptor beta chains listed below, sequenced in a study of PD-1 blockade in classical Hodgkin lymphoma. Sequencing used immunoSEQ multiplex PCR; TCRdb keeps in-frame clones, though not all of them. The profile shows 17,000 or so clones, 70% to 90% of them singletons. Relapse was seen in all patients after autologous stem cell transplantation, and brentuximab vedotin exposure was variable. Thawed PBMCs underwent magnetic negative selection to yield purified CD4+ T cells. The sample was CD4+ T cells from blood, taken at baseline. The receptors stem from a human donor with classical Hodgkin lymphoma.

The gene calls are TRBV6-1 and TRBJ1-4; 8 bases agree with TRBD1. Germline CDR1 MNHNS, CDR2 SASEGT. This CDR3 has 14 amino acids. V shed 5 bases, J shed 3 bases, and the junction held 2 bases outside the gene matches. CDR3 in amino acids: CASSRDRSNEKLFF. DNA of the CDR3: TGTGCCAGCAGTCGGGACAGGTCTAATGAAAAACTGTTTTTT.

This rearrangement joins TRBV28 to TRBJ2-7; no clear D gene. The CDR3 runs 13 residues. The germline V gene encodes CDR1 MDHEN and CDR2 SYDVKM. V lost 6 bases and J 4 bases, leaving 13 bases between the germline ends. In DNA, the CDR3 is TGTGCCAGCAGCCCTAGAACGCTATACGAGCAGTACTTC. This codes for CASSPRTLYEQYF.

This rearrangement joins TRBV19 to TRBJ2-3; no clear D. V was cut by 4 bases and J by 6 bases, with 11 bases left in between. This CDR3 region has 13 residues. Germline assignment: CDR1 LNHDA and CDR2 SQIVND (reference sequence). The CDR3 is CASSNRDWDTQYF. CDR3 bases: TGTGCCAGTAGTAATAGGGATTGGGATACGCAGTATTTT.

The V call is TRBV5-1, the J call TRBJ2-7, with D uncertain. Trimming left V 0 bases short and J 2 bases short, with 9 bases between. The CDR3 is made up of 14 amino acids. CDR1 and CDR2 from the germline V gene are SGHRS and YFSETQ. CDR3 region: CASSLGFSTYEQYF. As DNA, the CDR3 is TGCGCCAGCAGCTTGGGGTTCTCAACCTACGAGCAGTACTTC.

The V call is TRBV5-6, the J call TRBJ1-1; D uncertain. The CDR3 spans 11 residues. CDR1 SGHDT and CDR2 YYEEEE come from the germline V gene. V was cut by 0 bases and J by 6 bases, with 3 bases left in between. The chain's CDR3 is CASSLASEAFF. In DNA, the CDR3 is TGTGCCAGCAGCTTGGCATCTGAAGCTTTCTTT.

This chain uses TRBV6-6 with TRBJ2-7; a weak D match, TRBD1 (5 bases). Trimming left V 2 bases short and J 2 bases short, with 10 bases between. The CDR3 runs 14 residues. Germline V gene data show CDR1 as MNHNY and CDR2 as SVGAGI (reference sequence). The CDR3 coding sequence is TGTGCCAGCAGTTACCTCAGGGCCCCCTACGAGCAGTACTTC. Protein: CASSYLRAPYEQYF.

The chain joins TRBV6-5 to TRBJ1-6, with TRBD1 as a possible D gene (6 bases). Germline CDR1 MNHEY, CDR2 SVGAGI. The V end lost 7 bases, the J end lost 14 bases, and 24 bases lay between the germline ends. The CDR3 is made up of 15 amino acids. The CDR3 spells CASKEGGQGPLALHF. The CDR3 DNA is TGTGCCAGCAAGGAAGGGGGTCAGGGCCCACTCGCCCTCCACTTT.

This sequence joins TRBV11-3 and TRBJ2-1; 9 bases fit TRBD2. The V and J ends lost 5 bases and 0 bases, in that order; junction bases with no gene match: 2. There are 15 residues in the CDR3. Germline V CDR1 and CDR2: SGHNT, YENEEA. The CDR3 region is CASSRSGSSYNEQFF. The CDR3 DNA follows: TGTGCCAGCAGCCGTAGCGGGAGCTCCTACAATGAGCAGTTCTTC.

The chain is built from TRBV7-3 and TRBJ2-2; the match to TRBD2 covers 9 bases. CDR1 and CDR2 (germline): SGHTA, FQGTGA. CDR3 length: 14 residues. The J segment lost 6 bases and the V segment lost 5 bases, leaving 4 bases of the junction unmatched. The CDR3 sequence is CASSPSGVSGELFF. CDR3 bases: TGTGCCAGCAGCCCTAGCGGGGTTTCCGGGGAGCTGTTTTTT.

The chain uses TRBV6-1 and TRBJ2-1; 10 positions match TRBD1. The CDR3 runs to 15 residues. Germline V lookup: CDR1 MNHNS, CDR2 SASEGT. With V trimmed by 10 bases and J by 4 bases, 10 bases remained unmatched. DNA of the CDR3: TGTGCCAACAAGGGGACAGGGGAAAGGTACAATGAGCAGTTCTTC. It specifies CANKGTGERYNEQFF.

The chain has TRBV7-6 and TRBJ2-2; 13 bases are shared with TRBD2. Germline V gene sequence: CDR1 SGHVS, CDR2 FNYEAQ. The CDR3 extends over 19 amino acids. The J segment lost 3 bases and the V segment lost 3 bases, leaving 10 bases of the junction unmatched. CDR3 sequence reads: CASSLGVLAGGPYTGELFF. DNA of the CDR3: TGTGCCAGCAGCTTGGGAGTACTAGCGGGAGGGCCTTACACCGGGGAGCTGTTTTTT.

This clone showed up just a few times. V is TRBV27 and J is TRBJ2-7; 10 nucleotides align to TRBD1. The CDR3 spans 15 residues. Germline V lookup: CDR1 MNHEY, CDR2 SMNVEV (reference sequence). Unmatched junction bases numbered 4, after V lost 5 bases and J lost 0 bases. The CDR3 region is CASSQGQGSSYEQYF. In DNA, the CDR3 is TGTGCCAGCAGTCAGGGACAGGGGAGCTCCTACGAGCAGTACTTC.

This clone qualifies as medium-sized. The genes are TRBV29-1 and TRBJ2-7; D might be TRBD1 (5 bases). Germline CDR1 and CDR2: SQVTM and ANQGSEA. The CDR3 is made up of 13 amino acids. With 6 bases removed from V and 1 base from J, the gap between germline ends came to 13 bases. CDR3 DNA: TGCAGCGTACGACCGACAGCTTCCTACGAGCAGTACTTC. It is translated as CSVRPTASYEQYF.

The chain combines TRBV11-2 with TRBJ2-7; D might be TRBD1 or TRBD2, each matching 5 bases. Germline V gives CDR1 SGHAT, CDR2 FQNNGV. This CDR3 contains 14 residues. The germline V and J ends were trimmed by 6 bases and 6 bases, with 18 bases remaining between them. The CDR3 DNA is TGTGCCAGCAGGCCAAACCGTTTTGGGGGCGAGCAGTACTTC. It yields the protein CASRPNRFGGEQYF.

J is TRBJ1-1 and V is TRBV6-5; D possibly corresponds to TRBD1 (6 bases). The CDR3 contains 15 residues. Trimming stripped 7 bases from V and 6 bases from J, with 21 bases between. Germline CDR1 MNHEY, CDR2 SVGAGI. CDR3 in DNA: TGTGCCAGCAAAAAGGTGAACAGGGCGGTCTCTGAAGCTTTCTTT. Its translation: CASKKVNRAVSEAFF.

The V and J genes are TRBV7-9 and TRBJ2-7, with D perhaps matching TRBD1 (6 bases). Trimming removed 4 bases from V and 2 bases from J, with 12 bases in between. Germline CDR1 SEHNR, CDR2 FQNEAQ (reference sequence). This CDR3 has 14 amino acids. CDR3 sequence reads: CASSSTGTPYEQYF. For the CDR3, the DNA is TGTGCCAGCAGCTCGACAGGTACCCCCTACGAGCAGTACTTC.

The V and J genes are TRBV19 and TRBJ1-2; 8 bases map to TRBD1. J gave up 2 bases and V 6 bases, and 2 bases lay outside the gene matches. Germline V gene lookup returns CDR1 LNHDA and CDR2 SQIVND (reference sequence). This CDR3 has 13 residues. CDR3 DNA: TGTGCCAGTAGCGCAGGGGGCAACTATGGCTACACCTTC. The encoded protein is CASSAGGNYGYTF.

The V and J genes are TRBV6-5 and TRBJ2-2; 9 bases align to TRBD1. In germline, CDR1 is MNHEY, CDR2 SVGAGI. J lost 7 bases, V lost 2 bases, and 5 bases had no gene match. The CDR3 is 15 residues long. As DNA, the CDR3 is TGTGCCAGCAGTTACCGACAGGGGGGGGACGGGGAGCTGTTTTTT. It is translated as CASSYRQGGDGELFF.

The rearrangement uses TRBV10-1 and TRBJ1-1, with D unresolved. V was pared by 7 bases and J by 1 base, with 4 bases between. CDR3 length: 11 residues. Germline lookup yields CDR1 WNHNN and CDR2 SYGVQD (reference sequence). CDR3 in DNA: TGCGCCAGCAAGGGGAACACTGAAGCTTTCTTT. It encodes CASKGNTEAFF.

This clone was seen a few times. The gene calls are TRBV10-3 and TRBJ2-5, with D unresolved. Per germline, CDR1 ENHRY and CDR2 SYGVKD. V shed 0 bases and J shed 9 bases, with 8 bases lying between them. This CDR3 region has 12 residues. The CDR3 is CAISESIGPQYF. The CDR3 DNA follows: TGTGCCATCAGTGAGTCCATCGGGCCCCAGTACTTC.

The chain recombines TRBV7-9 with TRBJ2-7, with TRBD1 identical over 9 bases. CDR1 is SEHNR and CDR2 is FQNEAQ in the germline V gene (reference sequence). V gave up 5 bases and J gave up 3 bases; unmatched junction bases: 5. CDR3 length: 14 residues. For the CDR3, the DNA is TGTGCCAGCAGCCGGGGACAGGGAGACTACGAGCAGTACTTC. Protein: CASSRGQGDYEQYF.

This clone was seen just once. The gene calls are TRBV10-3 and TRBJ2-7; possibly TRBD2 for D (5 bases). The germline gives CDR1 ENHRY, CDR2 SYGVKD. V was shortened by 3 bases and J by 4 bases, with 13 bases between the two germline ends. This CDR3 has 14 residues. For the CDR3, the DNA is TGTGCCATCAGTGATAAAGCGGAGAAATACGAGCAGTACTTC. The encoded protein is CAISDKAEKYEQYF.

The chain carries TRBV4-3 and TRBJ2-7; 9 bases match TRBD1. The J call is doubtful: the DNA matches TRBJ2-5 better. The V gene's germline CDR1 is LGHNA and CDR2 YSLEER. CDR3 length: 15 amino acids. Here the CDR3 reads CASSQDGTGTETQYF. CDR3 nucleotide sequence: TGCGCCAGCAGCCAGGACGGGACAGGGACAGAGACCCAGTACTTC.

This rearrangement joins TRBV19 to TRBJ1-1; D perhaps matches TRBD1 (6 bases). In germline, CDR1 is LNHDA, CDR2 SQIVND (reference sequence). CDR3 length: 17 residues. V lost 4 bases, J lost 0 bases, and 18 bases lay in between. The CDR3 loop reads CASSKGKGEFMNTEAFF. CDR3 sequence (DNA): TGTGCCAGTAGTAAGGGGAAGGGGGAGTTCATGAACACTGAAGCTTTCTTT.

The rearrangement links TRBV11-2 to TRBJ2-7; D is uncertain. Trimming removed 3 bases from V and 2 bases from J, with 5 bases in between. The CDR3 is 12 residues long. Per germline, CDR1 SGHAT and CDR2 FQNNGV. The CDR3: CASSFRPYEQYF. Written as DNA, the CDR3 is TGTGCCAGCAGCTTCAGACCCTACGAGCAGTACTTC.

The chain has TRBV5-1 and TRBJ1-6; the D gene is possibly TRBD1 (6 bases). V dropped 3 bases and J dropped 7 bases, with 11 bases sitting between them. The germline CDR1 and CDR2 sequences are SGHRS and YFSETQ. The CDR3 is 14 amino acids. CDR3 residues: CASSWGPGNSPLHF. The CDR3 DNA reads as TGCGCCAGCAGCTGGGGGCCAGGAAATTCACCCCTCCACTTT. Full variable domain (missing parts from reference TRBV5-1 and TRBJ1-6): KAGVTQTPRYLIKTRGQQVTLSCSPISGHRSVSWYQQTPGQGLQFLFEYFSETQRNKGNFPGRFSGRQFSNSRSEMNVSTLELGDSALYLCASSWGPGNSPLHFGNGTRLTVT.

This clone was recorded once. The gene calls are TRBV18 and TRBJ1-1, with D unclear. Trimming left V 2 bases short and J 4 bases short, with 11 bases between. Germline V gene sequence: CDR1 KGHSH, CDR2 LQKENI. The CDR3 runs 14 residues. The chain's CDR3 is CASSPGPHGTEAFF. CDR3 bases: TGTGCCAGCTCACCAGGACCGCACGGCACTGAAGCTTTCTTT.

The rearrangement links TRBV27 to TRBJ2-7; D may match TRBD1 or TRBD2 (6 bases each). This CDR3 comprises 17 residues. Per the germline V gene, CDR1 is MNHEY and CDR2 is SMNVEV (reference sequence). V lost 1 base and J 2 bases, leaving 18 bases between the germline ends. The CDR3 region is CASSLYHRVRGAYEQYF. The CDR3 DNA follows: TGTGCCAGCAGTTTATACCATCGGGTTAGGGGGGCCTACGAGCAGTACTTC.

The chain recombines TRBV15 with TRBJ2-2; D call uncertain. The germline CDR1 and CDR2 sequences are LNHNV and YYDKDF (reference sequence). This CDR3 spans 12 amino acids. V was pared by 2 bases and J by 6 bases, with 4 bases between. In DNA form, the CDR3 reads TGTGCCACCAGCAGATTCGCCGGGGAGCTGTTTTTT. Its protein is CATSRFAGELFF. Using reference TRBV15 and TRBJ2-2 for the parts outside the CDR3, the full variable domain is DAMVIQNPRYQVTQFGKPVTLSCSQTLNHNVMYWYQQKSSQAPKLLFHYYDKDFNNEADTPDNFQSRRPNTSFCFLDIRSPGLGDTAMYLCATSRFAGELFFGEGSRLTVL.

The chain uses TRBV11-2 and TRBJ2-2; 12 nucleotides line up with TRBD2. V was pared by 7 bases and J by 0 bases, with 6 bases of the junction left unmatched. CDR1 and CDR2 from the germline V gene are SGHAT and FQNNGV. The CDR3 spans 17 residues. This CDR3 is CASTRLAGATNTGELFF. CDR3 sequence (DNA): TGTGCCAGCACGAGACTAGCGGGAGCCACGAACACCGGGGAGCTGTTTTTT.